What follows are 25 T cell receptor beta chains derived from one specimen sequenced in a study of Graves' ophthalmopathy and Graves' hyperthyroidism. RNA transcripts served as template for amplifying TCR beta CDR3 sequences. An opening RT-PCR round employed HTBI primers and preceded a second-round multiplex PCR. TCRdb re-derived calls from the multiplex PCR reads in MiXCR, one entry per CDR3 protein. The sample lists a few hundred thousand distinct CDR3 sequences, roughly a sixth occurring once. Sequenced sample: peripheral blood. The origin of the receptors is an adult woman with stable Graves' hyperthyroidism.

This clonotype has at least ten counts. The V and J genes are TRBV20-1 and TRBJ2-5; 11 nucleotides align to TRBD1. Germline V gene lookup returns CDR1 DFQATT and CDR2 SNEGSKA (reference sequence). V was pared by 2 bases and J by 1 base, with 3 bases of the junction left unmatched. The CDR3 extends over 15 amino acids. For the CDR3, the DNA is TGCAGTGCTAGAACCGGGACAGGGGGCCAAGAGACCCAGTACTTC. Residues: CSARTGTGGQETQYF.

This clonotype was counted ten times or more. This chain joins TRBV10-3 and TRBJ1-3; TRBD1 matches 7 bases. Germline loops: CDR1 ENHRY, CDR2 SYGVKD. J lost 9 bases, V lost 6 bases, and 14 bases had no gene match. CDR3 size: 15 residues. Here the CDR3 DNA reads TGTGCCATCAGGAAGGAACAGGGGTCCCCCAGCACCATATATTTT. Translation gives CAIRKEQGSPSTIYF.

The chain carries TRBV10-2 and TRBJ1-1; a weak D match, TRBD1 (6 bases). The CDR3 covers 11 residues. Germline lookup yields CDR1 WSHSY and CDR2 SAAADI. V shed 8 bases and J shed 7 bases, with 11 bases lying between them. The CDR3 protein is CASGGGGEAFF. The CDR3, as DNA: TGCGCCAGCGGGGGGGGCGGTGAAGCTTTCTTT.

This clonotype was counted at least ten times. This sequence joins TRBV20-1 and TRBJ1-6, with no clear D. In germline, CDR1 is DFQATT, CDR2 SNEGSKA (reference sequence). Trimming cost V 3 bases and J 3 bases, with 9 bases left between them. CDR3 size: 14 residues. The CDR3 protein is CSASLAVYNSPLHF. DNA for the CDR3: TGCAGTGCTAGTCTCGCAGTCTATAATTCACCCCTCCACTTT.

This chain links TRBV18 with TRBJ1-5; D gene unclear. This CDR3 comprises 15 residues. Germline CDR1 is KGHSH and CDR2 is LQKENI. Trimming shortened V by 5 bases and J by 6 bases, and 17 bases separated the two germline ends. The CDR3 DNA is TGTGCCAGCTCAGACGGAGGACCGACCAGTCAGCCCCAGCATTTT. It encodes CASSDGGPTSQPQHF.

V gene TRBV7-9 combines with J gene TRBJ2-5; 9 bases agree with TRBD1. Germline V gene lookup returns CDR1 SEHNR and CDR2 FQNEAQ (reference sequence). The V segment lost 3 bases and the J segment 5 bases; nucleotides outside the gene matches: 4. The CDR3 contains 14 residues. In nucleotides, the CDR3 is TGTGCCAGCAGCTTCGGGACAGGGCGTGAGACCCAGTACTTC. It specifies CASSFGTGRETQYF.

This clonotype was counted ten times or more. This chain uses TRBV6-5 with TRBJ1-6, with 11 bases aligning to TRBD1. Germline assignment: CDR1 MNHEY and CDR2 SVGAGI. The V gene end was trimmed by 6 bases and the J gene end by 0 bases; junction bases not matched to a gene: 7. CDR3 length equals 18 residues. CDR3 sequence (DNA): TGTGCCAGCAGGACTTCGGACAGGGGGCCCTCCTATAATTCACCCCTCCACTTT. Translated: CASRTSDRGPSYNSPLHF.

The V and J genes are TRBV25-1 and TRBJ2-7, with 14 bases fitting TRBD2. CDR3 length: 17 residues. Losses at the gene ends were 4 bases for V and 7 bases for J; bases not matched to a gene: 12. Germline loops: CDR1 MGHDK, CDR2 SYGVNS. This chain's CDR3 is CASSGFGTSGRRGEQYF. The CDR3 DNA sequence: TGTGCCAGCAGTGGGTTTGGGACTAGCGGGAGAAGGGGGGAGCAGTACTTC.

The chain joins TRBV2 to TRBJ2-2; D is possibly TRBD1 (5 bases). Germline V gives CDR1 SNHLY, CDR2 FYNNEI. The V and J ends lost 5 bases and 7 bases respectively, with 20 bases between them. The CDR3 length is 16 residues. In DNA form, the CDR3 reads TGTGCCAGCAGTTATCTTGTGGGGCAGGCTGGCGGGGAGCTGTTTTTT. Amino acid sequence: CASSYLVGQAGGELFF.

Ten or more counts support this clonotype. The V and J genes are TRBV6-2 or TRBV6-3 and TRBJ1-1, with 7 bases identical to TRBD1. V was pared by 6 bases and J by 1 base, with 11 bases of the junction left unmatched. Germline loops: CDR1 MNHEY, CDR2 SVGEGT. CDR3 size: 16 residues. In DNA, the CDR3 is TGTGCCAGCAGCCCCACTACCGGGACAGAGAACACTGAAGCTTTCTTT. Its translation: CASSPTTGTENTEAFF.

This clonotype was observed a handful of times. A much larger clone is a single base away; this may be a read error. The chain is built from TRBV4-1 and TRBJ1-5; possible D gene TRBD1, 5 bases. There are 14 residues in the CDR3. Looked up from germline, CDR1 is MGHRA and CDR2 is YSYEKL. CDR3 amino acids: CAGSRGLMDQPQHF. Here the CDR3 DNA reads TGCGCCGGCAGCCGGGGACTAATGGATCAGCCCCAGCATTTT.

The rearrangement joins TRBV4-3 to TRBJ2-3; no firm D call. Germline values: CDR1 LGHNA, CDR2 YSLEER. The CDR3 has 15 residues. V lost 2 bases to trimming and J lost 5 bases, with 14 bases between them. CDR3 sequence (DNA): TGCGCCAGCAGCCAATTTCCCGGGCGAGGAGATACGCAGTATTTT. Its protein is CASSQFPGRGDTQYF.

The chain carries TRBV18 and TRBJ1-2; TRBD1 agrees at 8 bases. Germline CDR1 is KGHSH and CDR2 is LQKENI. The CDR3 contains 18 residues. Trimming cost V 0 bases and J 0 bases; bases outside gene matches: 9. CDR3 in amino acids: CASSPPFWDRQTNYGYTF. CDR3 DNA sequence: TGTGCCAGCTCACCACCTTTTTGGGACAGGCAAACTAACTATGGCTACACCTTC.

V and J are TRBV3-1 and TRBJ2-7; weak D call: TRBD1 (5 bases). Germline V gives CDR1 LGHDT, CDR2 YNNKEL (reference sequence). This CDR3 is 14 amino acids long. V was shortened by 4 bases and J by 5 bases, with 15 bases between the two germline ends. This chain's CDR3 is CASSPREARNEQYF. CDR3 coding DNA: TGTGCCAGCAGCCCCAGGGAAGCCAGGAACGAGCAGTACTTC.

The chain has TRBV11-1 and TRBJ2-7, with a possible D match to TRBD2 (6 bases). Per germline, CDR1 SGHAT and CDR2 FQDESV (reference sequence). The V and J ends lost 6 bases and 2 bases respectively, with 20 bases between them. The CDR3 totals 16 residues. Here the CDR3 reads CASRSTEAGNTYEQYF. Here the CDR3 DNA reads TGTGCCAGCAGATCCACGGAAGCGGGTAATACCTACGAGCAGTACTTC.

This clonotype came up many times. The chain joins TRBV12-3 or TRBV12-4 to TRBJ1-6, with D hard to call. This CDR3 spans 14 amino acids. The V end was cut by 11 bases, the J end by 9 bases, with 20 bases between. The CDR3 nucleotides read TGTGCCTCGGGAACGGGGAGTAGTAGTTCACCCCTCCACTTT. Residues: CASGTGSSSSPLHF.

This clonotype has only a few counts. The chain uses TRBV5-1 and TRBJ2-5, with a tentative D call TRBD2 (6 bases). Germline V lookup: CDR1 SGHRS, CDR2 YFSETQ. V lost 4 bases and J lost 2, with 9 bases in between. The CDR3 is made up of 13 amino acids. CDR3 in amino acids: CASSMAGQETQYF. For the CDR3, the DNA is TGCGCCAGCAGCATGGCGGGGCAAGAGACCCAGTACTTC. Using reference TRBV5-1 and TRBJ2-5 for the parts outside the CDR3, the full variable domain is KAGVTQTPRYLIKTRGQQVTLSCSPISGHRSVSWYQQTPGQGLQFLFEYFSETQRNKGNFPGRFSGRQFSNSRSEMNVSTLELGDSALYLCASSMAGQETQYFGPGTRLLVL.

This clonotype has a count of ten or more. The chain joins TRBV6-1 to TRBJ2-7; tentatively, D is TRBD2 (7 bases). Germline V CDR1 and CDR2: MNHNS, SASEGT. V was cut by 4 bases and J by 3 bases, with 19 bases left in between. CDR3 length equals 16 residues. CDR3 nucleotide sequence: TGTGCCAGCAGTGTACAGGATTCGGGGGGCAGCTACGAGCAGTACTTC. Translated: CASSVQDSGGSYEQYF.

The table lists this clonotype with many counts. The genes are TRBV2 and TRBJ2-2, with a weak D call TRBD2 (5 bases). Between the trimmed V and J ends, which lost 4 bases and 7 bases, there was a span of 22 bases. The CDR3 runs to 17 residues. Germline V lookup: CDR1 SNHLY, CDR2 FYNNEI. This CDR3 reads CASSAEWLADMGGELFF. As DNA, the CDR3 is TGTGCCAGCAGTGCGGAGTGGCTAGCCGACATGGGCGGGGAGCTGTTTTTT.

Ten or more counts support this clonotype. The germline gene is not matched at one end of the junction; a read error may be the cause. The chain links TRBV12-3 or TRBV12-4 to TRBJ2-5; possibly TRBD1 for D (6 bases). The CDR3 is 13 amino acids. CDR3 in DNA: TGTGCCAGCAGTGCTGGACAGCAAGAGGCCCAGTACTTC. Translating gives CASSAGQQEAQYF.

This clonotype was recorded at least ten times. The junction departs from the called germline gene at one end, perhaps through a read error. V and J are TRBV12-3 or TRBV12-4 and TRBJ2-7; no firm D call. CDR3 length equals 12 residues. The CDR3 protein is CASSLASYEQYF. DNA for the CDR3: TGTGCCAGCAGCTTAGCCTCGTACGAGCAGTACTTC.

A few counts support this clonotype. A single base separates this from a much larger clone, so it may be a read error. Likely a read error: the CDR3 ends without its conserved phenylalanine or tryptophan. This chain connects TRBV18 to TRBJ1-6; no clear D gene. Germline CDR1 reads KGHSH; CDR2 reads LQKENI. The CDR3 extends over 12 amino acids. V was clipped by 0 bases and J by 7 bases, with 1 base between them. The CDR3 here is CASSPPNSPLHS. The CDR3 DNA sequence: TGTGCCAGCTCACCACCCAATTCACCCCTCCACTCT.

This clonotype was recorded at least ten times. This sequence joins TRBV10-3 and TRBJ2-7; the match to TRBD2 covers 10 bases. CDR3 length: 14 residues. Looked up from germline, CDR1 is ENHRY and CDR2 is SYGVKD. V lost 10 bases to trimming and J lost 1 base; unmatched junction nucleotides: 7. CDR3 DNA sequence: TGTGCCACCGAAACAGCGGGAGGGTCCTACGAGCAGTACTTC. Protein: CATETAGGSYEQYF.

This clonotype was counted ten times or more. J is TRBJ1-1 and V is TRBV4-1; 8 nucleotides agree with TRBD1. The CDR3 has 13 residues. V shed 6 bases and J 4 bases; nucleotides not matched to a gene: 4. In germline, CDR1 is MGHRA, CDR2 YSYEKL. Here the CDR3 reads CASRATGATEAFF. The CDR3 coding sequence is TGCGCCAGCAGGGCGACAGGGGCCACTGAAGCTTTCTTT.

Note on this clonotype: A much larger clone lies a single base off, so this may be a read error. This sequence joins TRBV20-1 and TRBJ2-7; 7 bases are shared with TRBD2. V trimming: 1 base; J trimming: 3 bases; junction bases outside the gene matches: 9. The germline V gene has CDR1 DFQATT and CDR2 SNEGSKA (reference sequence). CDR3 length equals 15 residues. The CDR3 is CSARVGGSTLYEQYF. The CDR3 DNA sequence: TGCAGTGCTAGAGTTGGCGGGAGTACGCTCTACGAGCAGTACTTC.